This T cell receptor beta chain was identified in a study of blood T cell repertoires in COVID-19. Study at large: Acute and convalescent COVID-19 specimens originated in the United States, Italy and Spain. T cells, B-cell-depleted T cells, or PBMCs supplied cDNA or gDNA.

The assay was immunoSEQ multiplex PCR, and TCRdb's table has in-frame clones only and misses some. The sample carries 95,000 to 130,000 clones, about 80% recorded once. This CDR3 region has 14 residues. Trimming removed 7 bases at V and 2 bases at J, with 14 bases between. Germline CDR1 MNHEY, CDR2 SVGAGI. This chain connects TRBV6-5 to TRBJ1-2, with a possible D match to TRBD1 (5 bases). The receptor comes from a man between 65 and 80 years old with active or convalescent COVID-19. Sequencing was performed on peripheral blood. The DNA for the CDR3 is TGTGCCAGCATCGCTGGGGGGGTCAACTATGGCTACACCTTC. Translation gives CASIAGGVNYGYTF.